Below, 13 T cell receptor beta chains from the same sample are listed, as sequenced in a study of blood T cell repertoires in COVID-19. Profiled with immunoSEQ multiplex PCR; TCRdb holds only in-frame clones, not every one. The data hold about 140,000 clones, with 84% observed a single time. The sequencing sample was made of peripheral blood. The receptors originated from a man aged 25 to 40 with COVID-19, enrolled during active disease.

This rearrangement joins TRBV19 to TRBJ2-3; D unclear. CDR3 length equals 13 residues. CDR1 and CDR2 from the germline V gene are LNHDA and SQIVND (reference sequence). With 3 bases removed from V and 4 bases from J, the gap between germline ends came to 8 bases. Here the CDR3 reads CASSMVGSDTQYF. The CDR3 DNA follows: TGTGCCAGTAGTATGGTTGGCTCAGATACGCAGTATTTT.

This chain joins TRBV20-1 and TRBJ1-2, with no clear D. The ends were cut back, 3 bases at V and 3 bases at J, with 11 bases in the middle. In germline, CDR1 is DFQATT, CDR2 SNEGSKA (reference sequence). The length of the CDR3 is 13 residues. In DNA, the CDR3 is TGCAGTGCTAGTACTTATATCGACTATGGCTACACCTTC. Translated, it gives CSASTYIDYGYTF.

The chain carries TRBV18 and TRBJ2-1, with D possibly TRBD1 on 5 matching bases. V was shortened by 5 bases and J by 10 bases, with 12 bases between the two germline ends. CDR3 length equals 12 residues. CDR1 KGHSH and CDR2 LQKENI come from the germline V gene. The DNA of the CDR3 is TGTGCCAGCTCAGCCCAGGGTGGCGAGCAGTTCTTC. Translated: CASSAQGGEQFF.

V usage is TRBV9 and J usage is TRBJ2-1, with TRBD2 identical over 7 bases. The germline gives CDR1 SGDLS, CDR2 YYNGEE. This CDR3 is 17 amino acids long. Trimming at V came to 3 bases and at J to 6 bases, leaving 15 bases not matched to a gene. The CDR3 reads CASSDRHRDYSFNEQFF. In DNA, the CDR3 is TGTGCCAGCAGCGACCGCCATCGGGACTACTCTTTCAATGAGCAGTTCTTC.

V usage is TRBV7-2 and J usage is TRBJ1-1; D may be TRBD1 (6 bases). The CDR3 sequence is 13 residues long. The V gene's germline CDR1 is SGHTA and CDR2 FQGNSA. The ends were cut back, 3 bases at V and 6 bases at J, with 11 bases in the middle. The CDR3 nucleotides read TGTGCCAGCAGCTTCAGCGGGGGCGCTGAAGCTTTCTTT. It translates to CASSFSGGAEAFF. Combining the CDR3 with reference TRBV7-2 and TRBJ1-1 gives the whole variable domain GAGVSQSPSNKVTEKGKDVELRCDPISGHTALYWYRQSLGQGLEFLIYFQGNSAPDKSGLPSDRFSAERTGGSVSTLTIQRTQQEDSAVYLCASSFSGGAEAFFGQGTRLTVV.

In this sample, this clone turned up many times. J is TRBJ2-5 and V is TRBV2; 7 nucleotides agree with TRBD1. The CDR3 sequence is 13 residues long. Germline loops: CDR1 SNHLY, CDR2 FYNNEI. Trimming cost V 8 bases and J 4 bases; bases outside gene matches: 7. The CDR3 protein is CASGENRGETQYF. CDR3 bases: TGTGCCAGCGGAGAGAACAGGGGAGAGACCCAGTACTTC.

J is TRBJ1-6 and V is TRBV7-9, with 8 bases lining up with TRBD1. CDR1 is SEHNR and CDR2 is FQNEAQ in the germline V gene (reference sequence). The V segment lost 1 base and the J segment 10 bases; nucleotides outside the gene matches: 6. The CDR3 spans 15 residues. The CDR3 spells CASSLDTGGRSPLHF. CDR3 DNA sequence: TGTGCCAGCAGCTTAGACACAGGGGGAAGGTCACCCCTCCACTTT.

This sequence joins TRBV24-1 and TRBJ2-5; D is unclear. The ends were cut back, 4 bases at V and 5 bases at J, with 10 bases in the middle. Germline CDR1 KGHDR, CDR2 SFDVKD. This CDR3 has 13 residues. The CDR3 DNA follows: TGTGCCACCAGTGACCCTGCCGGGGAGACCCAGTACTTC. This codes for CATSDPAGETQYF.

The chain recombines TRBV19 with TRBJ2-7, with D unresolved. The germline gives CDR1 LNHDA, CDR2 SQIVND (reference sequence). The V gene lost 3 bases and the J gene lost 1 base, with 13 bases spanning the gap. This CDR3 contains 15 residues. The CDR3: CASSIRPTSSYEQYF. CDR3 coding DNA: TGTGCCAGTAGTATCAGGCCAACTTCGTCCTACGAGCAGTACTTC.

This chain uses TRBV7-2 with TRBJ1-2, with TRBD1 identical over 8 bases. V dropped 4 bases and J dropped 8; count of bases not matched to a gene: 9. Germline V gene sequence: CDR1 SGHTA, CDR2 FQGNSA. The CDR3 length is 14 residues. CDR3 in amino acids: CASSSQQGVIGYTF. The CDR3 DNA reads TGTGCCAGCAGCTCACAACAGGGGGTGATCGGCTACACCTTC. Filled out from reference TRBV7-2 and TRBJ1-2, the complete variable domain reads GAGVSQSPSNKVTEKGKDVELRCDPISGHTALYWYRQSLGQGLEFLIYFQGNSAPDKSGLPSDRFSAERTGGSVSTLTIQRTQQEDSAVYLCASSSQQGVIGYTFGSGTRLTVV.

V and J are TRBV4-2 and TRBJ1-4; TRBD1 matches at 8 bases. Germline V gives CDR1 LGHNA, CDR2 YNFKEQ. Trimming at V came to 0 bases and at J to 3 bases, leaving 3 bases not matched to a gene. This CDR3 is built from 16 residues. Written as DNA, the CDR3 is TGTGCCAGCAGCCAAGAGCCACAGGGGGCTAATGAAAAACTGTTTTTT. Protein product: CASSQEPQGANEKLFF.

The genes are TRBV24-1 and TRBJ1-2; D call uncertain. The CDR3 runs to 12 residues. Germline V gene lookup returns CDR1 KGHDR and CDR2 SFDVKD. The V end lost 4 bases, the J end lost 5 bases, and 7 bases lay between the germline ends. CDR3 sequence (DNA): TGTGCCACCAGTGAGGGAGGATATGGCTACACCTTC. It encodes CATSEGGYGYTF.

The rearrangement joins TRBV18 to TRBJ2-7; TRBD1 aligns across 8 bases. This CDR3 has 14 amino acids. Trimming cost V 2 bases and J 2 bases; bases outside gene matches: 2. Per the germline V gene, CDR1 is KGHSH and CDR2 is LQKENI. The CDR3 is CASSPAQGAYEQYF. CDR3 in DNA: TGTGCCAGCTCACCAGCACAGGGGGCCTACGAGCAGTACTTC.